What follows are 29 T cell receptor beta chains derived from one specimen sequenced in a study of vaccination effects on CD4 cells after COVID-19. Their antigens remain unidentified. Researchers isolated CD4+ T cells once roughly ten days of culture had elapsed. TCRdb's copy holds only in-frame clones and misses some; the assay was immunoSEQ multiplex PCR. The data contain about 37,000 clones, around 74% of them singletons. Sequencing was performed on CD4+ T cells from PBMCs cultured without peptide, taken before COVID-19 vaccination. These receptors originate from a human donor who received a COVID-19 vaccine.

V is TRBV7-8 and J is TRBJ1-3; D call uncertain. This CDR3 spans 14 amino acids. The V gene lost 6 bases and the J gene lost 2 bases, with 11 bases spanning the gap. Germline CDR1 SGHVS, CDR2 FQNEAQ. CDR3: CASSPLPPGNTIYF. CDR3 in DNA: TGTGCCAGCAGTCCTCTTCCCCCTGGAAACACCATATATTTT.

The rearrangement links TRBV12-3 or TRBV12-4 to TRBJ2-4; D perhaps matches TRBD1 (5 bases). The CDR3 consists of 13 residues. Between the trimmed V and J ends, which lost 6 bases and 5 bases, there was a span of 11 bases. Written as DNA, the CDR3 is TGTGCCAGCAGCTTGGACACTGAAAACATTCAGTACTTC. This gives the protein CASSLDTENIQYF.

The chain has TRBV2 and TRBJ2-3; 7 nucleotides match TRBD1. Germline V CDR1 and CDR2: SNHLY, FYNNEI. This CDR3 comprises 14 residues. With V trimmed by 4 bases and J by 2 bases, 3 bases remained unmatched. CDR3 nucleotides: TGTGCCAGCAGTGCGGGACAGTCCACAGATACGCAGTATTTT. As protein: CASSAGQSTDTQYF. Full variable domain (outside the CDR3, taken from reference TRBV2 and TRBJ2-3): EPEVTQTPSHQVTQMGQEVILRCVPISNHLYFYWYRQILGQKVEFLVSFYNNEISEKSEIFDDQFSVERPDGSNFTLKIRSTKLEDSAMYFCASSAGQSTDTQYFGPGTRLTVL.

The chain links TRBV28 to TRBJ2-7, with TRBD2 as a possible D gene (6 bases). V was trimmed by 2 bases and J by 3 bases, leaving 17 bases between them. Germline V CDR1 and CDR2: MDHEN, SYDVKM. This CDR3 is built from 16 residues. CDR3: CASSLPPDGTHYEQYF. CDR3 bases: TGTGCCAGCAGTTTACCCCCCGACGGGACTCACTACGAGCAGTACTTC.

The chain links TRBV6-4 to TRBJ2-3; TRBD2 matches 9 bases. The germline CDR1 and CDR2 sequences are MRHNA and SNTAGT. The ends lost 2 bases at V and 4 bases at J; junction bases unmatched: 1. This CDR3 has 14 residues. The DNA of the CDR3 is TGTGCCAGCAGTGACGGCGGGGGGGCAGATACGCAGTATTTT. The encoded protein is CASSDGGGADTQYF.

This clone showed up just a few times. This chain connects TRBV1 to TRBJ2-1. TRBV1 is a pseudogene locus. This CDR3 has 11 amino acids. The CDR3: CTSSDHNEQFF. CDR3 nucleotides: TGCACCAGCAGCGATCACAATGAGCAGTTCTTC.

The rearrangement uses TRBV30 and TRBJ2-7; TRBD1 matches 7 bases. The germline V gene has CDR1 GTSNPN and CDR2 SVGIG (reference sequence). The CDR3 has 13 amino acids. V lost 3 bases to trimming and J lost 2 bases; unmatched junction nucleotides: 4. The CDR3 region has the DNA TGTGCCTGGAGACCTACAGGGGCCTACGAGCAGTACTTC. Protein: CAWRPTGAYEQYF.

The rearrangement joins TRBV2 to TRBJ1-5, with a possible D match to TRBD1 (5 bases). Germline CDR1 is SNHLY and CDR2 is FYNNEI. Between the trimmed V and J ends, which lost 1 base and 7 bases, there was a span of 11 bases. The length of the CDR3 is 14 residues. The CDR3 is CASSEGQGGQPQHF. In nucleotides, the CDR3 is TGTGCCAGCAGTGAAGGGCAGGGCGGGCAGCCCCAGCATTTT.

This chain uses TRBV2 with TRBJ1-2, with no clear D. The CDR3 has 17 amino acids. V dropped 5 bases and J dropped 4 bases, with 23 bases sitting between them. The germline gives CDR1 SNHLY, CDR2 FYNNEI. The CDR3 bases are TGTGCCAGCAGTAAAAACAGTGATCTAGGTCTTCTCTATGGCTACACCTTC. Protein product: CASSKNSDLGLLYGYTF.

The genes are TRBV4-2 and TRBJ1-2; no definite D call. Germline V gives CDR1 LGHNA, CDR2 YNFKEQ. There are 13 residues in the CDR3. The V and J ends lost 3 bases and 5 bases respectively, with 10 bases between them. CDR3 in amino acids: CASSHGREYGYTF. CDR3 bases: TGTGCCAGCAGCCATGGACGGGAATATGGCTACACCTTC.

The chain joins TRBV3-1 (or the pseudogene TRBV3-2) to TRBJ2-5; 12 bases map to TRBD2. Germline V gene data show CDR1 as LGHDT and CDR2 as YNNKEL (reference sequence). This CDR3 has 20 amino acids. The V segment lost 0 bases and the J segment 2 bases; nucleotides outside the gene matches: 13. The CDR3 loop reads CASSQERWLAGGPGQETQYF. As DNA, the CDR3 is TGTGCCAGCAGCCAAGAACGTTGGCTAGCGGGAGGGCCGGGGCAAGAGACCCAGTACTTC.

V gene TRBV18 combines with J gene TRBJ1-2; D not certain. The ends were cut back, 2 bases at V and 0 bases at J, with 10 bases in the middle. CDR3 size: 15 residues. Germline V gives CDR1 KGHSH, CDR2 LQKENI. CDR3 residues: CASSPSGLTNYGYTF. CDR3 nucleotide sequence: TGTGCCAGCTCACCATCAGGCCTAACTAACTATGGCTACACCTTC.

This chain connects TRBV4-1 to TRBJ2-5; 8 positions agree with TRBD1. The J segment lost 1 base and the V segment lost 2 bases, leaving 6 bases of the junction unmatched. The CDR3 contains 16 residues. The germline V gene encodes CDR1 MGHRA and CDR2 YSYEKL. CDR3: CASSQLQGASQETQYF. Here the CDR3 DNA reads TGCGCCAGCAGCCAACTCCAGGGGGCATCCCAAGAGACCCAGTACTTC.

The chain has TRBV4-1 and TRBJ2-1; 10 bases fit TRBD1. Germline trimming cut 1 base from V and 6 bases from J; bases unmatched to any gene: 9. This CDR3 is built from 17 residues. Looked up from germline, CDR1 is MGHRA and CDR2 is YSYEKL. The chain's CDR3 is CASSQVLTGGQGNEQFF. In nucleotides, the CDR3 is TGCGCCAGCAGCCAAGTCTTGACAGGGGGCCAGGGCAATGAGCAGTTCTTC.

CDR3 nucleotide sequence: TGTGCCAGCAGCCAACAGGGGTTAGCGCAGTATTTT. Translating gives CASSQQGLAQYF. The chain is built from TRBV7-8 and TRBJ2-3, with 7 nucleotides matching TRBD1. The germline gives CDR1 SGHVS, CDR2 FQNEAQ. The CDR3 consists of 12 residues. After removal of 5 bases from V and 10 bases from J, the junction contained 6 bases not matched to a gene. Complete variable domain (other parts from reference TRBV7-8 and TRBJ2-3): GAGVSQSPRYKVAKRGQDVALRCDPISGHVSLFWYQQALGQGPEFLTYFQNEAQLDKSGLPSDRFFAERPEGSVSTLKIQRTQQEDSAVYLCASSQQGLAQYFGPGTRLTVL.

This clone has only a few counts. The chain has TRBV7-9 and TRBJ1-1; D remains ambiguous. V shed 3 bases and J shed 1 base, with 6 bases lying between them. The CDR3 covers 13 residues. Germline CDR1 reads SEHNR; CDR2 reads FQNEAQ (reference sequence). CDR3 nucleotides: TGTGCCAGCAGCTTGTCGCGGAACACTGAAGCTTTCTTT. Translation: CASSLSRNTEAFF.

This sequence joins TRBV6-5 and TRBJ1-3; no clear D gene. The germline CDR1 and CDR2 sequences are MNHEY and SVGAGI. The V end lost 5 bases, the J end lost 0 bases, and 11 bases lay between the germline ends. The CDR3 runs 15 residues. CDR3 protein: CASSRRLFSGNTIYF. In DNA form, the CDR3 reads TGTGCCAGCAGTCGGCGTCTTTTCTCTGGAAACACCATATATTTT.

The chain's CDR3 is CASHRGGQSYEQYF. In DNA, the CDR3 is TGTGCCAGCCATCGGGGTGGACAGTCCTACGAGCAGTACTTC. The chain is built from TRBV6-5 and TRBJ2-7; D may be TRBD1 (6 bases). CDR1 MNHEY and CDR2 SVGAGI come from the germline V gene. The CDR3 runs 14 residues. With 8 bases removed from V and 1 base from J, the gap between germline ends came to 15 bases.

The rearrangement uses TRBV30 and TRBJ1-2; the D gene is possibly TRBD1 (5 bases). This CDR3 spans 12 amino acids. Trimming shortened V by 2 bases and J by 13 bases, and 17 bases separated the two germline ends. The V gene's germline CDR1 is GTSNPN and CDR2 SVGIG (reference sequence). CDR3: CAWSPSGGGGTF. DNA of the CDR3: TGTGCCTGGAGTCCTTCCGGGGGTGGTGGCACCTTC.

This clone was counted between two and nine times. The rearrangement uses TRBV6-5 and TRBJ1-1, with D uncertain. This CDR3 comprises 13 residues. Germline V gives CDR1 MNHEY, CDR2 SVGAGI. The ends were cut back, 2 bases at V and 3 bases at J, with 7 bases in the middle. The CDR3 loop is CASSYERDTEAFF. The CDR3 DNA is TGTGCCAGCAGTTACGAGAGGGACACTGAAGCTTTCTTT.

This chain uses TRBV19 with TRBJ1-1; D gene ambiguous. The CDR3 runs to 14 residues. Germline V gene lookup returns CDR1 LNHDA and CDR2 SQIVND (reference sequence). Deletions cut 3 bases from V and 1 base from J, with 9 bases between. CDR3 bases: TGTGCCAGTAGTATCGGCAGAAAGAACACTGAAGCTTTCTTT. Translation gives CASSIGRKNTEAFF.

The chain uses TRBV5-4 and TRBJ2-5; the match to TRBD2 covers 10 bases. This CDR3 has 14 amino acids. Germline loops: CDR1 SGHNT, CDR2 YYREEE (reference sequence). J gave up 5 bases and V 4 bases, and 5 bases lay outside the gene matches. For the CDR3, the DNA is TGTGCCAGCAGCCCGGGACTAGCGCAGGAGACCCAGTACTTC. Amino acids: CASSPGLAQETQYF.

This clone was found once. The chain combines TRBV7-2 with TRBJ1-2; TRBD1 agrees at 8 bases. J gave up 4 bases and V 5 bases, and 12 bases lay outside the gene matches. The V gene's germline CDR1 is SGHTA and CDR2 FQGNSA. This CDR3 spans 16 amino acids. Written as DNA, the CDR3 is TGTGCCAGCAGCCCATGGGGTGGACAGGGTGTCTATGGCTACACCTTC. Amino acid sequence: CASSPWGGQGVYGYTF.

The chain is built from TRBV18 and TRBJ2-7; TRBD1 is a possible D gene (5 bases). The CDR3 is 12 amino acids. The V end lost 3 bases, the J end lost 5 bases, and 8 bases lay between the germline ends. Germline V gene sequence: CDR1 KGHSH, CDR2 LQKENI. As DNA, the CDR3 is TGTGCCAGCTCACCCCGCAGGGACGAGCAGTACTTC. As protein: CASSPRRDEQYF.

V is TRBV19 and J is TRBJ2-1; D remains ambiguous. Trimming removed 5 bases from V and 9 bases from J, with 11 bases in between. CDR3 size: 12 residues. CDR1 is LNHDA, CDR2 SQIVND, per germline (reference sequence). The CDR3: CASSPIAGEQFF. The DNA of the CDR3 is TGTGCCAGTAGTCCCATAGCCGGTGAGCAGTTCTTC.

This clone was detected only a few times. CDR3 region: CASRTGMGTGELFF. The CDR3 DNA sequence: TGTGCCAGCAGGACAGGGATGGGCACCGGGGAGCTGTTTTTT. The V gene is TRBV7-2, the J gene TRBJ2-2, with 7 bases identical to TRBD1. V dropped 6 bases and J dropped 4; count of bases not matched to a gene: 5. CDR1 is SGHTA and CDR2 is FQGNSA in the germline V gene. The CDR3 is 14 residues long.

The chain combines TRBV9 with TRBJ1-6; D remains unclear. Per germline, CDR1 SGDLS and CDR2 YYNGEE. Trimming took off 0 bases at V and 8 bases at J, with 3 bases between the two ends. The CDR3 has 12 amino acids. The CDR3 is CASSVGDSPLHF. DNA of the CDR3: TGTGCCAGCAGCGTAGGGGATTCACCCCTCCACTTT.

CDR3 coding DNA: TGTGCCAGCAGTCCCGTGGCAGGGCAGAGCAATCAGCCCCAGCATTTT. Its protein product is CASSPVAGQSNQPQHF. The genes are TRBV28 and TRBJ1-5, with D perhaps matching TRBD1 (5 bases). Per the germline V gene, CDR1 is MDHEN and CDR2 is SYDVKM. This CDR3 is built from 16 residues. V lost 5 bases and J 1 base, leaving 15 bases between the germline ends. The complete variable domain, with remaining parts taken from reference TRBV28 and TRBJ1-5, reads DVKVTQSSRYLVKRTGEKVFLECVQDMDHENMFWYRQDPGLGLRLIYFSYDVKMKEKGDIPEGYSVSREKKERFSLILESASTNQTSMYLCASSPVAGQSNQPQHFGDGTRLSIL.

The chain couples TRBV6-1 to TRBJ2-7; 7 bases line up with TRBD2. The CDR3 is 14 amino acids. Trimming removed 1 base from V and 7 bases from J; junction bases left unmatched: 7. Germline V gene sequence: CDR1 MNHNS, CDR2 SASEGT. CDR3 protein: CASSEGWAAGEQYF. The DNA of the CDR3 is TGTGCCAGCAGTGAAGGGTGGGCAGCGGGGGAGCAGTACTTC.